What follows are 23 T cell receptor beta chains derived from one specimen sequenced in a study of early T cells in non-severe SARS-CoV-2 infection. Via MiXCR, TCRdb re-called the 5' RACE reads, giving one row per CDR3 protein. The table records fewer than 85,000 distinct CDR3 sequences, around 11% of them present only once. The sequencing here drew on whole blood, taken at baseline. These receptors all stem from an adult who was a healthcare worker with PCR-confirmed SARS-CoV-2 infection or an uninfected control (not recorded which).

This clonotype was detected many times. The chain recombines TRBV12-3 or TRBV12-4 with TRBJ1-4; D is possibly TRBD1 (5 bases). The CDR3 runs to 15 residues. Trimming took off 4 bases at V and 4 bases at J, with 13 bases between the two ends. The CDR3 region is CASSWRGLSNEKLFF. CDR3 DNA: TGTGCCAGCAGTTGGAGGGGCCTTAGTAATGAAAAACTGTTTTTT.

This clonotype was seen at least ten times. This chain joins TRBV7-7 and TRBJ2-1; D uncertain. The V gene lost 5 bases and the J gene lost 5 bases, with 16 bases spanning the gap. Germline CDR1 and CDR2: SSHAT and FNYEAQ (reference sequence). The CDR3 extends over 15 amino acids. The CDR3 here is CASSPSGLSNNEQFF. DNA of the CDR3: TGTGCCAGCAGCCCCAGTGGGCTCAGTAACAATGAGCAGTTCTTC. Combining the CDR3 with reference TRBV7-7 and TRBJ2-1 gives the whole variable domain GAGVSQSPRYKVTKRGQDVTLRCDPISSHATLYWYQQALGQGPEFLTYFNYEAQPDKSGLPSDRFSAERPEGSISTLTIQRTEQRDSAMYRCASSPSGLSNNEQFFGPGTRLTVL.

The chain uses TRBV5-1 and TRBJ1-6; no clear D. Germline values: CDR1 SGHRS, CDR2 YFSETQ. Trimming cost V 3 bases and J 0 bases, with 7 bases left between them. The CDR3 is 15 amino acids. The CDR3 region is CASSSRSSYNSPLHF. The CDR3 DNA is TGCGCCAGCAGCTCTAGAAGCTCCTATAATTCACCCCTCCACTTT.

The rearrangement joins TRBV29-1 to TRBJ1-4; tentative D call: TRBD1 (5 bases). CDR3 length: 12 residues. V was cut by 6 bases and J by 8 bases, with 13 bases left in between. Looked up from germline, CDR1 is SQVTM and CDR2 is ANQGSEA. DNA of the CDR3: TGCAGCGTGGGGTGGCAGGGCGAAAAACTGTTTTTT. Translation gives CSVGWQGEKLFF.

CDR3: CSVQSRGIVTEAFF. DNA of the CDR3: TGCAGCGTTCAAAGTAGGGGGATAGTTACTGAAGCTTTCTTT. The V gene is TRBV29-1, the J gene TRBJ1-1, with D possibly being TRBD1 (6 bases). Trimming removed 5 bases at V and 5 bases at J, with 18 bases between. The CDR3 loop spans 14 amino acids. The germline CDR1 and CDR2 sequences are SQVTM and ANQGSEA.

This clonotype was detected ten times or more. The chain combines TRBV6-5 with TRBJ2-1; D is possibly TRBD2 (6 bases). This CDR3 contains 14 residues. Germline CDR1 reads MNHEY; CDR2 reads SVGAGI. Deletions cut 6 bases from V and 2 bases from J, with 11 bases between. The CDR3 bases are TGTGCCAGCAGGAGACTAGGCGCCTACAATGAGCAGTTCTTC. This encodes CASRRLGAYNEQFF.

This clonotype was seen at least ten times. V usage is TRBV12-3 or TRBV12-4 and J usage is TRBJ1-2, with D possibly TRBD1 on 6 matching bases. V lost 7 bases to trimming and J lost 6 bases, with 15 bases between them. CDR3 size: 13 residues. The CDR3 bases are TGTGCCAGCACCCCCTACAGGGACCATGGCTACACCTTC. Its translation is CASTPYRDHGYTF.

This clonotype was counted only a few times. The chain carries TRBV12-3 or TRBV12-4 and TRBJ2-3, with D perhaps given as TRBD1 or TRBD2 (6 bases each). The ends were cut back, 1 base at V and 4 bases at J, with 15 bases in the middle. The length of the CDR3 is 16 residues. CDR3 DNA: TGTGCCAGCAGTTTAGGGGGGGCTACTCTGCCAGATACGCAGTATTTT. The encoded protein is CASSLGGATLPDTQYF.

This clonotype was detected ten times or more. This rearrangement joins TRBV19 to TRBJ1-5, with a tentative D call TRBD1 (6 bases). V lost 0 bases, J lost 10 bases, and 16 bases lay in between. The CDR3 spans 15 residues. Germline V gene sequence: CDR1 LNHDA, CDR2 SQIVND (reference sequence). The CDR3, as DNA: TGTGCCAGTAGTATAGAATGGGGGGCGCCGGTCCCCCAGCATTTT. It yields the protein CASSIEWGAPVPQHF.

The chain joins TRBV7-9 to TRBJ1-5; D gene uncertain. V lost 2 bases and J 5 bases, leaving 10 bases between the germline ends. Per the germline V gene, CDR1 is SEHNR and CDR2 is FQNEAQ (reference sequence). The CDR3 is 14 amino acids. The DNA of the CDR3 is TGTGCCAGCAGCTTAAGTCCAAATGATCAGCCCCAGCATTTT. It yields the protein CASSLSPNDQPQHF. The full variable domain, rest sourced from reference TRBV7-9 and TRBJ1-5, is DTGVSQNPRHKITKRGQNVTFRCDPISEHNRLYWYRQTLGQGPEFLTYFQNEAQLEKSRLLSDRFSAERPKGSFSTLEIQRTEQGDSAMYLCASSLSPNDQPQHFGDGTRLSIL.

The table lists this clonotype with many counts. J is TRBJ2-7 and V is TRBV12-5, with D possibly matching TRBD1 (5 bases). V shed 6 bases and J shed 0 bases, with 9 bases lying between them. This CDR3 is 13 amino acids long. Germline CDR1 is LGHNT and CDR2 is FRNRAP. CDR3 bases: TGTGCTAGTGGGTATGACAGCTCCTACGAGCAGTACTTC. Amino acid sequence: CASGYDSSYEQYF.

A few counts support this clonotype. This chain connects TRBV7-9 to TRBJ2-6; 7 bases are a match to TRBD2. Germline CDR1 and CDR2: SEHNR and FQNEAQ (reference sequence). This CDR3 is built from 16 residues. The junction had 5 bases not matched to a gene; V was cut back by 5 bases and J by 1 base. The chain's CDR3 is CASSHSGLSGANVLTF. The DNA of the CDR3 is TGTGCCAGCAGCCATTCGGGACTATCTGGGGCCAACGTCCTGACTTTC.

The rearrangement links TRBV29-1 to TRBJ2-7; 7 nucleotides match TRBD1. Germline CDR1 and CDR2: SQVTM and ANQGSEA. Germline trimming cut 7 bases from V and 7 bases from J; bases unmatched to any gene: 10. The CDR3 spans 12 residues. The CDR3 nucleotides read TGCAGCGCTTCCAGGGGGAATAGGGAGCAGTACTTC. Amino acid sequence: CSASRGNREQYF.

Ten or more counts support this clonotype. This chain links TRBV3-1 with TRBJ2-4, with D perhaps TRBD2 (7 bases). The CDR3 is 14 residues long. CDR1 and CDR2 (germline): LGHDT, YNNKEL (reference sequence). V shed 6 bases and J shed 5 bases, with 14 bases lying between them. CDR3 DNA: TGTGCCAGCAGTCAGGGGACTATTCAAAACATTCAGTACTTC. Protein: CASSQGTIQNIQYF.

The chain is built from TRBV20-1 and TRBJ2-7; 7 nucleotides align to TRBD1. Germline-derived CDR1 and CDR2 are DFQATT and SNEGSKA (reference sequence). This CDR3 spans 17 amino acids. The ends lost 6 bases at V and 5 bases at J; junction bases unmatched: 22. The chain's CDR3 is CSAPRDSTPTLSHEQYF. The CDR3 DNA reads TGCAGTGCCCCCCGGGACAGCACCCCAACTTTGTCCCACGAGCAGTACTTC.

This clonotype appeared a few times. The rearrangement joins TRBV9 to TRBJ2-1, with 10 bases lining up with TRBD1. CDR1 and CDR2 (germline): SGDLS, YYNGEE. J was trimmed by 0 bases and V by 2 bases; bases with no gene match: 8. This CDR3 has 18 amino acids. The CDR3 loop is CASSVGPGDRGSYNEQFF. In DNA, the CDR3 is TGTGCCAGCAGCGTTGGCCCCGGGGACAGGGGCTCCTACAATGAGCAGTTCTTC.

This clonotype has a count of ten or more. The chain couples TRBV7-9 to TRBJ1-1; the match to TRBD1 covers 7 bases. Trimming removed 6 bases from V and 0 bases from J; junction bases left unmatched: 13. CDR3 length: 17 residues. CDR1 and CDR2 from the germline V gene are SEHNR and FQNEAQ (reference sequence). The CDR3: CASRFPDRASMNTEAFF. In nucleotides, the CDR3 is TGTGCCAGCAGATTTCCTGACAGGGCCTCCATGAACACTGAAGCTTTCTTT.

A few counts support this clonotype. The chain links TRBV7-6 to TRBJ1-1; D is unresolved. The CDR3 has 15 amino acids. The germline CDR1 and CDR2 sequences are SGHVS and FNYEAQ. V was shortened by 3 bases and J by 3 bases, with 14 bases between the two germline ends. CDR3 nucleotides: TGTGCCAGCAGCTTCAGTTTTACCTTAGACACTGAAGCTTTCTTT. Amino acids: CASSFSFTLDTEAFF.

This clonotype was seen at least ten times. The CDR3 protein is CASSTPGQGTDTQYF. The CDR3 coding sequence is TGTGCCAGCAGCACCCCGGGACAGGGCACAGATACGCAGTATTTT. V gene TRBV28 combines with J gene TRBJ2-3; 8 nucleotides align to TRBD1. J lost 1 base, V lost 6 bases, and 6 bases had no gene match. CDR1 is MDHEN and CDR2 is SYDVKM in the germline V gene. The CDR3 length is 15 residues. Together with reference TRBV28 and TRBJ2-3, the CDR3 gives the full variable domain: DVKVTQSSRYLVKRTGEKVFLECVQDMDHENMFWYRQDPGLGLRLIYFSYDVKMKEKGDIPEGYSVSREKKERFSLILESASTNQTSMYLCASSTPGQGTDTQYFGPGTRLTVL.

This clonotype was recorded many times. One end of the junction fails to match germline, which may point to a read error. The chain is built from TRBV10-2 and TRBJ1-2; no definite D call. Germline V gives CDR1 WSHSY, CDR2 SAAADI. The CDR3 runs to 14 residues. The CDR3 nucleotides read TGCGCCAGCAGTGAGGGACGGACTAATTATGGCTACACCTTC. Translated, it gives CASSEGRTNYGYTF.

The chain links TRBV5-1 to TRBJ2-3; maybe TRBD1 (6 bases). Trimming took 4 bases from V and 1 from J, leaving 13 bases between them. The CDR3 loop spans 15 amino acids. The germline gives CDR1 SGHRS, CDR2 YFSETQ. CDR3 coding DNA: TGCGCCAGCAGCCGAGATCGGACAGGCACAGATACGCAGTATTTT. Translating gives CASSRDRTGTDTQYF.

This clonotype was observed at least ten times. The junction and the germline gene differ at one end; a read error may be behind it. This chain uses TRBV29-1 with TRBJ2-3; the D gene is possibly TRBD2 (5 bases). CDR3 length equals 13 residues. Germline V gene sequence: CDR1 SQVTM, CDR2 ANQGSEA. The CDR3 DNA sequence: TGCAGCTTTGACCGCGGGAGCACAGATACGCAGTATTTT. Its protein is CSFDRGSTDTQYF.

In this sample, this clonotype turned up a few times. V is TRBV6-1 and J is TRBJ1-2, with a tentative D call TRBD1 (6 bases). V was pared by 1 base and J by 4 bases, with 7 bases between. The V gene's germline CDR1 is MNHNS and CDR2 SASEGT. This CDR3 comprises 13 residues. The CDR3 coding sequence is TGTGCCAGCAGTGAAGGGACAGCCTATGGCTACACCTTC. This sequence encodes CASSEGTAYGYTF.